Listed below are T cell receptor beta chains from one sample, sequenced in a study of Ad26.COV2.S vaccination and SARS-CoV-2 variants. TCRdb's copy holds only in-frame clones and misses some; the assay was immunoSEQ multiplex PCR. The sample contains roughly 700,000 clones, roughly nine tenths of which appear only once. This sample comprised peripheral blood, obtained in a trial of Ad26.COV2.S vaccine versus placebo. The receptors here all came from a person aged 18 to 59 who received the Ad26.COV2.S COVID-19 vaccine or a placebo. Both conserved end residues are part of each CDR3. A D gene is named only where the DNA matches it firmly. Not every row has a clone size; where given, it reads once, few, many or a size class.

clone size,J gene,D gene,V gene,CDR3 length,CDR3 protein,CDR3 DNA
.,TRBJ2-7,.,TRBV6-5,15,CASSYSIGDDYEQYF,TGTGCCAGCAGTTACTCGATCGGTGACGACTACGAGCAGTACTTC
.,TRBJ2-6,.,TRBV7-3,20,CASSQTPGAGLGLGANVLTF,TGTGCCAGCAGCCAAACCCCGGGGGCAGGGCTGGGGCTAGGGGCCAACGTCCTGACTTTC
.,TRBJ1-5,.,TRBV19,13,CASSLSWFEPQHF,TGTGCCAGTAGTTTGTCGTGGTTCGAACCCCAGCATTTT
.,TRBJ1-2,.,TRBV3-1/TRBV3-2,15,CASSQDVGGNYGYTF,TGTGCCAGCAGCCAAGATGTAGGGGGTAACTATGGCTACACCTTC
.,TRBJ2-3,.,TRBV30,15,CAWSVTGVATDTQYF,TGTGCCTGGAGTGTAACGGGGGTCGCCACAGATACGCAGTATTTT
once,TRBJ1-2,.,TRBV3-1/TRBV3-2,14,CASSQAGRNYGYTF,TGTGCCAGCAGCCAAGCGGGCAGGAACTATGGCTACACCTTC
.,TRBJ1-6,.,TRBV12-3/TRBV12-4,12,CASSPGDSPLHF,TGTGCCAGCAGTCCAGGGGATTCACCCCTCCACTTT
.,TRBJ1-4,.,TRBV6-6,16,CASSKQTLVTNEKLFF,TGTGCCAGCAGTAAGCAGACCCTCGTTACTAATGAAAAACTGTTTTTT
.,TRBJ1-2,TRBD1,TRBV6-5,13,CASSTTGHGGYTF,TGTGCCAGCAGTACGACAGGGCACGGAGGCTACACCTTC
.,TRBJ2-1,TRBD2,TRBV7-2,14,CASSSEGWGGEQFF,TGTGCCAGCAGCTCAGAGGGTTGGGGGGGTGAGCAGTTCTTC
.,TRBJ2-1,.,TRBV6-5,16,CASSYVTAENLREQFF,TGTGCCAGCAGTTACGTTACGGCGGAAAATTTGAGGGAGCAGTTCTTC
.,TRBJ2-1,TRBD2,TRBV10-3,15,CAISEYSGEGNEQFF,TGTGCCATCAGTGAGTACAGCGGGGAGGGCAATGAGCAGTTCTTC
.,TRBJ2-7,TRBD2,TRBV24-1,17,CATSDGTSGSVWNEQYF,TGTGCCACCAGTGACGGGACTAGCGGGAGTGTCTGGAACGAGCAGTACTTC
.,TRBJ2-4,.,TRBV25-1,16,CASSEDRFSRKNIQYF,TGTGCCAGCAGTGAGGACAGATTCTCCCGCAAAAACATTCAGTACTTC
.,TRBJ2-3,.,TRBV7-9,15,CASSFDAVWTDTQYF,TGTGCCAGCAGCTTCGACGCAGTTTGGACAGATACGCAGTATTTT
.,TRBJ1-1,.,TRBV19,14,CASSVQTENTEAFF,TGTGCCAGTAGTGTACAGACTGAGAACACTGAAGCTTTCTTT
.,TRBJ1-2,.,TRBV3-1/TRBV3-2,11,CASRQEGGYTF,TGTGCCAGCAGGCAGGAGGGTGGCTACACCTTC
.,TRBJ2-3,.,TRBV7-2,15,CASSPLRRPRDTQYF,TGTGCCAGCAGCCCCCTCAGGAGACCTAGAGATACGCAGTATTTT
.,TRBJ1-1,.,TRBV29-1,12,CSVEGVDTEAFF,TGCAGCGTTGAAGGCGTTGACACTGAAGCTTTCTTT
once,TRBJ2-7,.,TRBV6-5,14,CASSYGQGGYEQYF,TGTGCCAGCAGTTACGGGCAGGGGGGCTACGAGCAGTACTTC
.,TRBJ2-5,TRBD2,TRBV5-6,15,CASSLRTSGQETQYF,TGTGCCAGCAGCTTGAGGACTAGCGGCCAAGAGACCCAGTACTTC
.,TRBJ2-7,.,TRBV7-9,16,CASSSIQQSNQHEQYF,TGTGCCAGCAGCTCGATTCAACAGTCTAACCAGCACGAGCAGTACTTC
.,TRBJ2-5,.,TRBV9,14,CASSVGADLETQYF,TGTGCCAGCAGCGTAGGTGCAGACCTCGAGACCCAGTACTTC
.,TRBJ2-7,TRBD2,TRBV18,16,CASSHGLAGGPGEQYF,TGTGCCAGCTCCCACGGACTAGCGGGAGGGCCGGGGGAGCAGTACTTC
.,TRBJ1-6,.,TRBV3-1/TRBV3-2,13,CASGSFYNSPLHF,TGTGCCAGCGGGAGTTTTTATAATTCACCCCTCCACTTT
.,TRBJ2-5,TRBD2,TRBV7-2,14,CASSLGTSFETQYF,TGTGCCAGCAGCTTAGGGACTAGCTTTGAGACCCAGTACTTC
.,TRBJ2-1,TRBD1,TRBV18,16,CASSPDRGPSYNEQFF,TGTGCCAGCTCACCAGACAGGGGGCCTTCCTACAATGAGCAGTTCTTC
.,TRBJ2-5,TRBD2,TRBV7-9,16,CASSLTSGRARETQYF,TGTGCCAGCAGCTTAACTAGCGGGAGGGCCCGAGAGACCCAGTACTTC
.,TRBJ2-1,.,TRBV25-1,17,CASSENVSRSSYNEQFF,TGTGCCAGCAGTGAAAATGTGTCGAGGAGCTCCTACAATGAGCAGTTCTTC
.,TRBJ1-2,TRBD1,TRBV27,14,CASSPQGGSYGYTF,TGTGCCAGCAGTCCCCAGGGGGGGAGCTATGGCTACACCTTC
.,TRBJ1-6,TRBD1,TRBV10-3,16,CAISEFQGAYNSPLHF,TGTGCCATCAGTGAGTTCCAGGGGGCTTATAATTCACCCCTCCACTTT
once,TRBJ2-2,.,TRBV5-1,16,CASSLGFRSNTGELFF,TGCGCCAGCAGCTTGGGGTTTCGTTCGAACACCGGGGAGCTGTTTTTT